This TCR beta chain was captured in a study of blood T cell repertoires in COVID-19. Data came from immunoSEQ multiplex PCR; TCRdb stores just in-frame clones and leaves some out. The sample yields under 65,000 clones, 80% to 90% seen once. V was clipped by 3 bases and J by 4 bases, with 28 bases between them. The germline CDR1 and CDR2 sequences are SGHRS and YFSETQ. CDR3 length: 20 residues. The TCR sequence derives from a man aged 60 to 75 with acute or convalescent COVID-19. The gene calls are TRBV5-1 and TRBJ2-2; a possible D gene is TRBD1 (8 bases). The source material was peripheral blood. The CDR3 sequence: CASSSRGPSSGTISTGELFF. The DNA of the CDR3 is TGCGCCAGCAGCTCCAGGGGGCCGTCTAGCGGAACAATATCCACCGGGGAGCTGTTTTTT.